This TCR beta chain originates from a study of T cell responses to AZD1222 COVID-19 vaccine. Assay used: immunoSEQ multiplex PCR; TCRdb lists only in-frame clones, some missing. The sample carries approximately 50,000 clones, 86% recorded once. The V end was cut by 5 bases, the J end by 5 bases, with 18 bases between. The CDR3 is 16 amino acids. Germline values: CDR1 LNHDA, CDR2 SQIVND (reference sequence). This clonotype originated in an adult who received the AZD1222 COVID-19 vaccine. Source: peripheral blood, taken 28 days after the second AZD1222 dose. V usage is TRBV19 and J usage is TRBJ2-2; D unresolved. CDR3 DNA: TGTGCCAGTAGTCTGACCGCTCCTCTGTTGACCGGGGAGCTGTTTTTT. Translated, it gives CASSLTAPLLTGELFF. Together with reference TRBV19 and TRBJ2-2, the CDR3 gives the full variable domain: DGGITQSPKYLFRKEGQNVTLSCEQNLNHDAMYWYRQDPGQGLRLIYYSQIVNDFQKGDIAEGYSVSREKKESFPLTVTSAQKNPTAFYLCASSLTAPLLTGELFFGEGSRLTVL.